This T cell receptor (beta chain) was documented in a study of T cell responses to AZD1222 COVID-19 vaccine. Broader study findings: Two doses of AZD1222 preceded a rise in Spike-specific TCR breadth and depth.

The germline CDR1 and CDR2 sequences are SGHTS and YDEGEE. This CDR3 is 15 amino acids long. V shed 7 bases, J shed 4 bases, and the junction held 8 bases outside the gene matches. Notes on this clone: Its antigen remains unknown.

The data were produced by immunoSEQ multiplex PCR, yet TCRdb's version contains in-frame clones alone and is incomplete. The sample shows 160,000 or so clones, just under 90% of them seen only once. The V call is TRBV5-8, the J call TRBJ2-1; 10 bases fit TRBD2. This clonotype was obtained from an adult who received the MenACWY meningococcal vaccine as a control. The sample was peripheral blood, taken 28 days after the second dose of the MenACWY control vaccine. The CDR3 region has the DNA TGTGCCAGCGGAATAGCTAGCGGGGGATACAATGAGCAGTTCTTC. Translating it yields CASGIASGGYNEQFF. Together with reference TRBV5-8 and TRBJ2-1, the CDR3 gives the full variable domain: EAGVTQSPTHLIKTRGQQATLRCSPISGHTSVYWYQQALGLGLQFLLWYDEGEERNRGNFPPRFSGRQFPNYSSELNVNALELEDSALYLCASGIASGGYNEQFFGPGTRLTVL.